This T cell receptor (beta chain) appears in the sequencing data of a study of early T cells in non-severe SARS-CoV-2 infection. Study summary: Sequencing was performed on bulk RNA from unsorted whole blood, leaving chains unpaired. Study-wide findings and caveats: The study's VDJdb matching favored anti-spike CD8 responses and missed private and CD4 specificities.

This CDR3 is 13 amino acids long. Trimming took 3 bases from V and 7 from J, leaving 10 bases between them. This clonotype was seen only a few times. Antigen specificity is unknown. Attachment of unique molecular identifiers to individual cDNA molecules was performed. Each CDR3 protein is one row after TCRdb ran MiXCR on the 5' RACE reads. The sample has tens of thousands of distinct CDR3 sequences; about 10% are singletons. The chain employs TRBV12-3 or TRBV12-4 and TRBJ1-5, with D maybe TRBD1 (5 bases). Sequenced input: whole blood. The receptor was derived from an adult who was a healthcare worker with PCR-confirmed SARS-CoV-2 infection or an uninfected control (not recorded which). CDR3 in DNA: TGTGCCAGCAGTTTTGGGGGTCGGCAGCCCCAGCATTTT. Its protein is CASSFGGRQPQHF.